These 30 T cell receptor beta chains were all obtained from the same sample, sequenced in a study of STAT5B mutations in CD4+ large granular lymphocyte leukemia. Clones were sequenced by immunoSEQ multiplex PCR, and TCRdb holds only the in-frame ones, with some missing. The sample consists of about 40,000 clones, approximately 84% of them appearing once. The sequencing sample was made of CD4+ T cells from blood buffy coats. These receptor sequences come from a human donor in good health.

Notes on this clone: The junction departs from germline at one end; a sequencing error may be responsible. J is TRBJ2-2 and V is TRBV5-4, with 7 nucleotides matching TRBD2. The germline gives CDR1 SGHNT, CDR2 YYREEE (reference sequence). The CDR3 totals 15 residues. CDR3 loop: CASSTGEGNAGELFF. The CDR3 coding sequence is TGTGCCAGCAGCACTGGGGAGGGGAACGCCGGGGAGCTGTTTTTT.

Only one count was recorded for this clone. This chain uses TRBV6-6 with TRBJ2-2, with D possibly TRBD1 on 6 matching bases. The CDR3 is made up of 13 amino acids. The germline V gene has CDR1 MNHNY and CDR2 SVGAGI (reference sequence). Trimming took off 5 bases at V and 6 bases at J, with 10 bases between the two ends. CDR3 region: CASSPEGAGELFF. The CDR3 region has the DNA TGTGCCAGCAGTCCCGAGGGGGCCGGGGAGCTGTTTTTT.

This clone was detected only once. The genes are TRBV7-9 and TRBJ2-1; a weak D match, TRBD1 (5 bases). V lost 1 base and J 0 bases, leaving 10 bases between the germline ends. Germline assignment: CDR1 SEHNR and CDR2 FQNEAQ (reference sequence). This CDR3 contains 16 residues. The CDR3 coding sequence is TGTGCCAGCAGCTTAGAGGGGTTGAGCTCCTACAATGAGCAGTTCTTC. As protein: CASSLEGLSSYNEQFF.

The gene calls are TRBV6-6 and TRBJ2-7; D may be TRBD1 (6 bases). This CDR3 region has 15 residues. V was shortened by 2 bases and J by 0 bases, with 11 bases between the two germline ends. Germline V gene sequence: CDR1 MNHNY, CDR2 SVGAGI (reference sequence). The CDR3 spells CASSYDQGLSYEQYF. CDR3 nucleotide sequence: TGTGCCAGCAGTTACGATCAGGGGCTCTCCTACGAGCAGTACTTC.

The rearrangement links TRBV29-1 to TRBJ1-6, with D uncertain. This CDR3 has 14 amino acids. Trimming took 4 bases from V and 5 from J, leaving 12 bases between them. CDR1 is SQVTM and CDR2 is ANQGSEA in the germline V gene. The CDR3 is CSVVGSGNNSPLHF. In nucleotides, the CDR3 is TGCAGCGTTGTGGGATCGGGTAATAATTCACCCCTCCACTTT. Variable domain in full (rest from reference TRBV29-1 and TRBJ1-6): SAVISQKPSRDICQRGTSLTIQCQVDSQVTMMFWYRQQPGQSLTLIATANQGSEATYESGFVIDKFPISRPNLTFSTLTVSNMSPEDSSIYLCSVVGSGNNSPLHFGNGTRLTVT.

The CDR3 is CSALNYGYTF. The CDR3, as DNA: TGCAGTGCTCTAAACTATGGCTACACCTTC. The gene calls are TRBV20-1 and TRBJ1-2, with D unclear. Trimming shortened V by 5 bases and J by 2 bases, and 3 bases separated the two germline ends. Germline-derived CDR1 and CDR2 are DFQATT and SNEGSKA (reference sequence). CDR3 size: 10 residues.

The chain couples TRBV2 to TRBJ2-7, with TRBD1 matching 10 bases. The ends lost 5 bases at V and 2 bases at J; junction bases unmatched: 3. The CDR3 contains 14 residues. Germline V gives CDR1 SNHLY, CDR2 FYNNEI. The CDR3 loop reads CASSPGQGTYEQYF. The CDR3, as DNA: TGTGCCAGCAGTCCGGGACAGGGGACCTACGAGCAGTACTTC.

CDR3 loop: CASSWDSSSYEQYF. For the CDR3, the DNA is TGTGCCAGCAGCTGGGACTCTAGCTCCTACGAGCAGTACTTC. The J gene is TRBJ2-7, the V gene TRBV11-2, with a tentative D call TRBD2 (6 bases). The CDR3 totals 14 residues. The V gene's germline CDR1 is SGHAT and CDR2 FQNNGV. V was trimmed by 4 bases and J by 0 bases, leaving 10 bases between them.

V is TRBV9 and J is TRBJ2-2; 12 bases agree with TRBD2. V gave up 4 bases and J gave up 5 bases; unmatched junction bases: 3. The CDR3 length is 15 residues. Looked up from germline, CDR1 is SGDLS and CDR2 is YYNGEE. The chain's CDR3 is CASSRGTSGTGELFF. As DNA, the CDR3 is TGTGCCAGCAGCAGGGGGACTAGCGGGACCGGGGAGCTGTTTTTT.

This chain links TRBV7-3 with TRBJ2-2; D call uncertain. Trimming cost V 6 bases and J 1 base, with 9 bases left between them. Germline V gene lookup returns CDR1 SGHTA and CDR2 FQGTGA. CDR3 length equals 14 residues. This chain's CDR3 is CASRPTRNTGELFF. CDR3 DNA: TGTGCCAGCAGACCTACACGGAACACCGGGGAGCTGTTTTTT.

CDR3 loop: CAISGQGSNQPQHF. The CDR3 bases are TGTGCCATCAGCGGACAGGGGAGCAATCAGCCCCAGCATTTT. V and J are TRBV10-3 and TRBJ1-5, with 9 bases identical to TRBD1. The CDR3 contains 14 residues. Per germline, CDR1 ENHRY and CDR2 SYGVKD. V lost 6 bases, J lost 1 base, and 1 base stayed unmatched.

V usage is TRBV7-2 and J usage is TRBJ2-5; 9 positions agree with TRBD1. The CDR3 has 14 amino acids. Germline V gives CDR1 SGHTA, CDR2 FQGNSA. Trimming removed 5 bases from V and 5 bases from J; junction bases left unmatched: 6. The chain's CDR3 is CASSKGDRVETQYF. CDR3 bases: TGTGCCAGCAGCAAGGGGGACAGGGTTGAGACCCAGTACTTC.

This chain joins TRBV27 and TRBJ1-1; 11 bases map to TRBD1. The CDR3 loop spans 15 amino acids. Germline V gene lookup returns CDR1 MNHEY and CDR2 SMNVEV (reference sequence). The junction had 6 bases not matched to a gene; V was cut back by 3 bases and J by 6 bases. CDR3 nucleotides: TGTGCCAGCAGTTTGTTTGGGACAGGGGGGCCTGAAGCTTTCTTT. Its protein is CASSLFGTGGPEAFF.

The chain is built from TRBV19 and TRBJ2-5; 7 bases line up with TRBD1. CDR3 length: 14 residues. Per the germline V gene, CDR1 is LNHDA and CDR2 is SQIVND (reference sequence). V lost 6 bases, J lost 2 bases, and 6 bases stayed unmatched. The CDR3 region is CASRSEQGQETQYF. For the CDR3, the DNA is TGTGCCAGTAGGTCCGAACAGGGGCAAGAGACCCAGTACTTC.

This clone was observed a single time. J is TRBJ1-2 and V is TRBV19, with TRBD1 identical over 12 bases. This CDR3 is built from 15 residues. Unmatched junction bases numbered 5, after V lost 3 bases and J lost 6 bases. Germline V CDR1 and CDR2: LNHDA, SQIVND (reference sequence). CDR3 amino acids: CASSMGQGALDGYTF. Written as DNA, the CDR3 is TGTGCCAGTAGTATGGGACAGGGGGCCCTCGATGGCTACACCTTC.

This chain uses TRBV19 with TRBJ1-1, with D possibly TRBD1 on 6 matching bases. Germline V lookup: CDR1 LNHDA, CDR2 SQIVND (reference sequence). This CDR3 contains 14 residues. V lost 10 bases, J lost 4 bases, and 19 bases lay in between. The CDR3 DNA reads as TGTGCCACCCGATCGGGCCAGGGGACCACTGAAGCTTTCTTT. Amino acids: CATRSGQGTTEAFF.

The chain is built from TRBV7-2 and TRBJ2-7; D might be TRBD2 (6 bases). CDR3 length: 15 amino acids. Germline assignment: CDR1 SGHTA and CDR2 FQGNSA. Trimming removed 0 bases from V and 0 bases from J, with 9 bases in between. The CDR3 reads CASSLAGGVSYEQYF. The CDR3, as DNA: TGTGCCAGCAGCTTAGCCGGCGGGGTCTCCTACGAGCAGTACTTC.

The V call is TRBV9, the J call TRBJ2-1; 8 nucleotides line up with TRBD2. There are 16 residues in the CDR3. CDR1 SGDLS and CDR2 YYNGEE come from the germline V gene. Trimming at V came to 0 bases and at J to 7 bases, leaving 9 bases not matched to a gene. The CDR3 is CASSVALAGEQNEQFF. The CDR3 DNA reads TGTGCCAGCAGCGTAGCTCTAGCGGGTGAACAGAATGAGCAGTTCTTC.

The chain has TRBV6-5 and TRBJ1-1; D is undetermined. The V end was cut by 4 bases, the J end by 1 base, with 13 bases between. There are 15 residues in the CDR3. The V gene's germline CDR1 is MNHEY and CDR2 SVGAGI. CDR3 DNA: TGTGCCAGCAGTTCCGGGCCGGGTGCGAACACTGAAGCTTTCTTT. Translated, it gives CASSSGPGANTEAFF.

This rearrangement joins TRBV18 to TRBJ2-5; D unresolved. This CDR3 is 14 amino acids long. V was pared by 6 bases and J by 1 base, with 12 bases between. The V gene's germline CDR1 is KGHSH and CDR2 LQKENI. The CDR3 loop is CASSATPTQETQYF. The CDR3 region has the DNA TGTGCCAGCTCCGCGACACCGACCCAAGAGACCCAGTACTTC.

The chain is built from TRBV10-3 and TRBJ2-4; TRBD1 is a possible D gene (7 bases). V lost 6 bases to trimming and J lost 7 bases, with 13 bases between them. The CDR3 is made up of 13 amino acids. Germline assignment: CDR1 ENHRY and CDR2 SYGVKD. The DNA for the CDR3 is TGTGCCATCAGCAGGGGGGAATTGAACATTCAGTACTTC. This sequence encodes CAISRGELNIQYF.

CDR3 region: CASSLSPPGTLRLEQYF. In DNA, the CDR3 is TGTGCCAGCAGCTTATCCCCCCCAGGGACCCTCCGTTTGGAGCAGTACTTC. The chain uses TRBV7-2 and TRBJ2-7; D possibly uses TRBD1 or TRBD2 (5 bases each). CDR3 length equals 17 residues. Germline CDR1 SGHTA, CDR2 FQGNSA. Deletions cut 2 bases from V and 7 bases from J, with 24 bases between.

The rearrangement uses TRBV5-1 and TRBJ1-1; 8 bases fit TRBD1. V lost 4 bases to trimming and J lost 2 bases; unmatched junction nucleotides: 4. Germline loops: CDR1 SGHRS, CDR2 YFSETQ. The CDR3 is made up of 14 amino acids. CDR3 bases: TGCGCCAGCAGCACCGGACAGGGTAACACTGAAGCTTTCTTT. It is translated as CASSTGQGNTEAFF.

This clone has only one observation. The chain carries TRBV6-6 and TRBJ2-3; 7 bases line up with TRBD1. V was clipped by 6 bases and J by 4 bases; unmatched bases: 10. This CDR3 has 15 amino acids. Germline loops: CDR1 MNHNY, CDR2 SVGAGI (reference sequence). The CDR3: CASRRGRDRADTQYF. CDR3 DNA sequence: TGTGCCAGCAGAAGGGGGAGAGACAGGGCAGATACGCAGTATTTT.

V gene TRBV9 combines with J gene TRBJ2-5, with TRBD1 identical over 7 bases. CDR3 length: 16 amino acids. J gave up 2 bases and V 1 base, and 8 bases lay outside the gene matches. Germline CDR1 reads SGDLS; CDR2 reads YYNGEE. CDR3 sequence (DNA): TGTGCCAGCAGCGTATCTGGGACAGAAGGACAAGAGACCCAGTACTTC. It codes for CASSVSGTEGQETQYF.

Only a few counts were recorded for this clone. This chain connects TRBV4-1 to TRBJ2-2; D is perhaps TRBD1 (6 bases). Germline lookup yields CDR1 MGHRA and CDR2 YSYEKL. The germline V and J ends were trimmed by 0 bases and 0 bases, with 8 bases remaining between them. This CDR3 contains 16 residues. The CDR3 here is CASSQEDSANTGELFF. The CDR3 DNA sequence: TGCGCCAGCAGCCAAGAGGACAGCGCGAACACCGGGGAGCTGTTTTTT.

The chain is built from TRBV9 and TRBJ2-2; 14 positions match TRBD2. Losses at the gene ends were 5 bases for V and 6 bases for J; bases not matched to a gene: 0. Germline V gene lookup returns CDR1 SGDLS and CDR2 YYNGEE. The CDR3 runs to 14 residues. The CDR3 nucleotides are TGTGCCAGCAGGACTAGCGGGGGGGCCGGGGAGCTGTTTTTT. Protein product: CASRTSGGAGELFF.

There are a few counts of this clone. The chain recombines TRBV9 with TRBJ1-6, with D unclear. The CDR3 covers 14 residues. The V end lost 1 base, the J end lost 1 base, and 3 bases lay between the germline ends. The germline V gene has CDR1 SGDLS and CDR2 YYNGEE. The CDR3 nucleotides are TGTGCCAGCAGCGTACAGTCCTATAATTCACCCCTCCACTTT. Its translation is CASSVQSYNSPLHF.

This chain joins TRBV6-6 and TRBJ2-3; D is uncertain. Germline CDR1 reads MNHNY; CDR2 reads SVGAGI (reference sequence). CDR3 length: 15 residues. Trimming shortened V by 3 bases and J by 0 bases, and 10 bases separated the two germline ends. The CDR3 sequence is CASSYVYPSTDTQYF. In DNA form, the CDR3 reads TGTGCCAGCAGTTATGTCTATCCTAGCACAGATACGCAGTATTTT.

The CDR3 spells CASSYGHPVDEQFF. In DNA form, the CDR3 reads TGTGCCAGCAGCTATGGACACCCTGTGGATGAGCAGTTCTTC. The chain recombines TRBV11-1 with TRBJ2-1, with D maybe TRBD1 (5 bases). This CDR3 is 14 amino acids long. V lost 4 bases and J 8 bases, leaving 15 bases between the germline ends. Germline V CDR1 and CDR2: SGHAT, FQDESV (reference sequence).